This T cell receptor beta chain originates from a study of CD8 T cells in ankylosing spondylitis. Findings of the study overall: Matched synovial fluid from ankylosing spondylitis patients was reported to be enriched for disease-linked clones. Characteristic of ankylosing spondylitis blood, it appeared, was a TCR beta motif comprising eight highly homologous variants. A CD8+ phenotype characterized the disease-linked clones, which were relatively rare in peripheral blood.

This clonotype occurred many times. The target antigen is unknown. TCRdb re-analysed the 5' RACE reads in MiXCR, keeping a single row per CDR3 protein. This table has around 130,000 distinct CDR3 sequences, roughly 9% appearing once. The CDR3 is 13 residues long. The V gene end was trimmed by 8 bases and the J gene end by 5 bases; junction bases not matched to a gene: 8. The clonotype comes from a male donor with ankylosing spondylitis or in good health (not recorded which). The rearrangement links TRBV12-3 or TRBV12-4 to TRBJ2-5; 7 nucleotides line up with TRBD1. The material sequenced was blood, either unsorted or a sorted T cell fraction (not recorded which). As DNA, the CDR3 is TGTGCCAGCGGGACAGATATGGGGGAGACCCAGTACTTC. Translating it yields CASGTDMGETQYF.